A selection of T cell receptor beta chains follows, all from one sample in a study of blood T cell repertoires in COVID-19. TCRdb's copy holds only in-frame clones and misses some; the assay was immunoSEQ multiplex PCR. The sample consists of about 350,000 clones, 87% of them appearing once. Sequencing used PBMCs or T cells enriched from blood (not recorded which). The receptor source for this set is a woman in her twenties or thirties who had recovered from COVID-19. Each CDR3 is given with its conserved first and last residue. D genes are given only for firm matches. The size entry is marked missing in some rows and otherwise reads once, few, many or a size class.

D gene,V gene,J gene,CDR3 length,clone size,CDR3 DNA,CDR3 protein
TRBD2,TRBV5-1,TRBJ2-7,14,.,TGCGCCAGCAGCTTAGCGGGGGGACAATACGAGCAGTACTTC,CASSLAGGQYEQYF
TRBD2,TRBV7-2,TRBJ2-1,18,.,TGTGCCAGCAGCTTAAATGACGCGGGGGGGGGCACCTACAATGAGCAGTTCTTC,CASSLNDAGGGTYNEQFF
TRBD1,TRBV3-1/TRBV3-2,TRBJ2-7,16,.,TGTGCCAGCAGCCAAGAGAGAAGGGACAGGGCCCACGAGCAGTACTTC,CASSQERRDRAHEQYF
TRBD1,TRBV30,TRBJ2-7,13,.,TGTGCCTGGAGTAAAACAGGGGGCCGCGAGCAGTACTTC,CAWSKTGGREQYF
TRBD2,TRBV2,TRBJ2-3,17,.,TGTGCCAGCAGTGTCCCCCTTAGCGGGGGGGGCACAGATACGCAGTATTTT,CASSVPLSGGGTDTQYF
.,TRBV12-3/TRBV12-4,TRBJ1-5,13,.,TGTGCCAGCAGTGGACAGTCCAATCAGCCCCAGCATTTT,CASSGQSNQPQHF
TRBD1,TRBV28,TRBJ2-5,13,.,TGTGCCAGCAGTCGCACAGGGGGAGAGACCCAGTACTTC,CASSRTGGETQYF
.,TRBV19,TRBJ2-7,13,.,TGTGCCAGTAGTACTCAATCAGGGGTAGAGCAGTACTTC,CASSTQSGVEQYF
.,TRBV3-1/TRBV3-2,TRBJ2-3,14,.,TGTGCCAGCAGCCAGGGGGGTCGCACAGATACGCAGTATTTT,CASSQGGRTDTQYF
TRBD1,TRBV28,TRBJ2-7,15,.,TGTGCCAGCAGGATTGAAAAAGGGGGCGGCTACGAGCAGTACTTC,CASRIEKGGGYEQYF
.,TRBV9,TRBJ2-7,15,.,TGTGCCAGCAGCGTAGCAGGGGGGCAGGGCTACGAGCAGTACTTC,CASSVAGGQGYEQYF
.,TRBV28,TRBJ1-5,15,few,TGTGCCAGCAGTCCGGCGACAGGTCGCAATCAGCCCCAGCATTTT,CASSPATGRNQPQHF
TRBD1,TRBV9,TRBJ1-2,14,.,TGTGCCAGCAGCGTAGACAGGGGGCGGAGCGGCTACACCTTC,CASSVDRGRSGYTF
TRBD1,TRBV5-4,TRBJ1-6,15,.,TGTGCCAGCAGCTACGGGACAGCCAACTATTCACCCCTCCACTTT,CASSYGTANYSPLHF
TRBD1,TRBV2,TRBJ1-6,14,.,TGTGCCAGCGGACAGGGTTCAGATAATTCACCCCTCCACTTT,CASGQGSDNSPLHF
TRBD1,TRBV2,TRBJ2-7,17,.,TGTGCCAGCAGTGAATGGGAGAGCAGGGGGCTATCCTACGAGCAGTACTTC,CASSEWESRGLSYEQYF
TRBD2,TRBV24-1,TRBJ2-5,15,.,TGTGCCACCAGTGATTCCTCTAGCGGGGGAGAGACCCAGTACTTC,CATSDSSSGGETQYF
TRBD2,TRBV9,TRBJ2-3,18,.,TGTGCCAGCAGCCTGGGGGCCCTAGCGGGGGACCCCACAGATACGCAGTATTTT,CASSLGALAGDPTDTQYF
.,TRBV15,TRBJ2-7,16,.,TGTGCCACCAGCAGAGATTTTGGCAGGGGATCCTACGAGCAGTACTTC,CATSRDFGRGSYEQYF
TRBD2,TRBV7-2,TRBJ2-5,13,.,TGTGCCAGCAGCTTAGACGGGGGGGAGACCCAGTACTTC,CASSLDGGETQYF
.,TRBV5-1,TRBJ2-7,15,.,TGCGCCAGCAGCTTGGGAGGATGGGAGTCCTACGAGCAGTACTTC,CASSLGGWESYEQYF
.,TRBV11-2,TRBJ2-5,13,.,TGTGCCAGCAGCTTAGATCGGTCGGAGACCCAGTACTTC,CASSLDRSETQYF
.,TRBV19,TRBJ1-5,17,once,TGTGCCAGTAGTATGTCGACCAGACTTAGAAGCAATCAGCCCCAGCATTTT,CASSMSTRLRSNQPQHF
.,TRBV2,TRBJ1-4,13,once,TGTGCCAGCAGGCCGACAGGAGATGAAAAACTGTTTTTT,CASRPTGDEKLFF
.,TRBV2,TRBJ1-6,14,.,TGTGCCAGCAGTGATGCAGGCGCTAATTCACCCCTCCACTTT,CASSDAGANSPLHF
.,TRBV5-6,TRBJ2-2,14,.,TGTGCCAGCAGCTTTATCACAGGGACCGGGGAGCTGTTTTTT,CASSFITGTGELFF
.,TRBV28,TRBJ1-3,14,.,TGTGCCAGCAGTCAACACAGGGTAGGAAACACCATATATTTT,CASSQHRVGNTIYF
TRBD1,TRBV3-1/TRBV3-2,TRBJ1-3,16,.,TGTGCCAGCAGCCAGTCCACAGGGGGGTACGGAAACACCATATATTTT,CASSQSTGGYGNTIYF
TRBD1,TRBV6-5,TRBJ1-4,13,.,TGTGCCAGCAGCGCCGGACAGGGGCTACAACTGTTTTTT,CASSAGQGLQLFF
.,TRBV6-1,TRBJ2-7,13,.,TGTGCCAGCAGTGAATCAGGGAGGTACGAGCAGTACTTC,CASSESGRYEQYF
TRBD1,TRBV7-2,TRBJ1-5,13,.,TGTGCCACTAGACAGGGACCCAATCAGCCCCAGCATTTT,CATRQGPNQPQHF
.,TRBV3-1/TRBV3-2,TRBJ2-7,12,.,TGTGCCAGCAGCATACAGGGTTACGAGCAGTACTTC,CASSIQGYEQYF
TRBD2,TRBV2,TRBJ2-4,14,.,TGTGCCAGCAGTGATAGGCGGGGGGGCAGCATTCAGTACTTC,CASSDRRGGSIQYF
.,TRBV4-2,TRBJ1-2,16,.,TGTGCCAGCAGCCAAGAGGGAGCGGGTGAGCGAGGTGGCTACACCTTC,CASSQEGAGERGGYTF
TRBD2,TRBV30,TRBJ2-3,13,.,TGTGCCTGGAGTCGGGGGGGCGGCGATACGCAGTATTTT,CAWSRGGGDTQYF
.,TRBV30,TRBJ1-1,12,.,TGTGCCTGGATGATACAGGGAACCGAAGCTTTCTTT,CAWMIQGTEAFF
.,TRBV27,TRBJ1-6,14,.,TGTGCCAGCAGTTCTCGGCAGCGAAATTCACCCCTCCACTTT,CASSSRQRNSPLHF
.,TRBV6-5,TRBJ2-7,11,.,TGTGCCAGCTCAACCGAGTACGAGCAGTACTTC,CASSTEYEQYF
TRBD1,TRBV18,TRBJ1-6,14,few,TGTGCCAGCTCGCCGACAGGGGGCCCGGCACCCCTCCACTTT,CASSPTGGPAPLHF
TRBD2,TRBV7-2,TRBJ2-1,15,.,TGTGCCAGCAGCCCCTGGACTAGCGGTTACAATGAGCAGTTCTTC,CASSPWTSGYNEQFF
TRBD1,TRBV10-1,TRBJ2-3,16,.,TGCGCCAGCAGTGAGTCGACAGGGGCCGACACAGATACGCAGTATTTT,CASSESTGADTDTQYF
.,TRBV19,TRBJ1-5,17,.,TGTGCCAGTAGTATAGATACAGGTACTTATAGCAATCAGCCCCAGCATTTT,CASSIDTGTYSNQPQHF
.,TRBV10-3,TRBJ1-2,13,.,TGTGCCATCAGTGAGTCGGGGGCCGATGGCTACACCTTC,CAISESGADGYTF
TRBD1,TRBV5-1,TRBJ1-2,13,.,TGCGCCAGCAGCTTGCGACAGGGCTATGGCTACACCTTC,CASSLRQGYGYTF
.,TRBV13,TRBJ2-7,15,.,TGTGCCAGCAGCTCGGCGGTCGGACAAAGCTACGAGCAGTACTTC,CASSSAVGQSYEQYF
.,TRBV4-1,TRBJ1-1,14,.,TGCGCCAGCAGCCCCCAGGGGCCAAACACTGAAGCTTTCTTT,CASSPQGPNTEAFF
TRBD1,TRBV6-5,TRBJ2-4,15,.,TGTGCCAGCAGTAGACAGGGGGCGCGGGGAAACATTCAGTACTTC,CASSRQGARGNIQYF
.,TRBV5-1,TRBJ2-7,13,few,TGCGCCAGCAGCTTGGGACAGCCCAACGAGCAGTACTTC,CASSLGQPNEQYF
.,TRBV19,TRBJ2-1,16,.,TGTGCCAGTAGTCTCAGGACTATCGGGGCGTACAATGAGCAGTTCTTC,CASSLRTIGAYNEQFF